This TCR beta chain was identified during a study of blood T cell repertoires in COVID-19. Study background: Sites across the United States, Italy and Spain contributed samples from acute and convalescent COVID-19. The analysed material was cDNA or gDNA that came from T cells, B-cell-depleted T cells, or PBMCs.

With V trimmed by 5 bases and J by 10 bases, 16 bases remained unmatched. Germline loops: CDR1 MNHEY, CDR2 SMNVEV (reference sequence). This CDR3 contains 17 residues. Authors' processing steps: Reference gene primers were amplified, and this amplification served to estimate nucleated cell counts. Some clones are missing from TCRdb's copy, which holds only in-frame ones; the method was immunoSEQ multiplex PCR. V and J calls and clone size are copied from that table; D and trimming were computed from the DNA. The sample carries 70,000 to 90,000 clones, roughly 88% recorded once. Sequencing was carried out using peripheral blood. This receptor was identified in a man aged 50-59 years with acute or convalescent COVID-19. This chain joins TRBV27 and TRBJ1-4; TRBD1 aligns across 10 bases. CDR3 loop: CASSPIPGQGTGGKLFF. Written as DNA, the CDR3 is TGTGCCAGCAGTCCGATTCCGGGACAGGGGACTGGTGGAAAACTGTTTTTT.